Below are 11 T cell receptor beta chains sequenced from a single sample in a study of shared clonotypes between healthy human individuals. Sequenced by immunoSEQ multiplex PCR; TCRdb stores in-frame clones only, minus some. The table records about 980,000 clones, 76% of them present only once. Sequencing was done on a sample of memory CD4+ T cells sorted from blood. The subset was: CD45RA-negative fraction. These receptors were obtained from a man younger than 30 in good health.

This clone is a singleton in its sample. V and J are TRBV19 and TRBJ1-6, with D unclear. Germline CDR1 LNHDA, CDR2 SQIVND (reference sequence). Trimming took 3 bases from V and 7 from J, leaving 10 bases between them. This CDR3 has 14 residues. As DNA, the CDR3 is TGTGCCAGTAGTATGACGAACCACAATTCACCCCTCCACTTT. Translating it yields CASSMTNHNSPLHF.

This chain joins TRBV15 and TRBJ1-3; D not certain. The CDR3 consists of 15 residues. Per the germline V gene, CDR1 is LNHNV and CDR2 is YYDKDF (reference sequence). V was pared by 0 bases and J by 0 bases, with 6 bases between. CDR3 nucleotide sequence: TGTGCCACCAGCAGAGATCCTAACTCTGGAAACACCATATATTTT. Its protein is CATSRDPNSGNTIYF.

This clone was detected only a few times. The CDR3 reads CASSSGTSKVQETQYF. The CDR3 DNA reads TGTGCCAGCAGCTCCGGGACTTCCAAAGTTCAAGAGACCCAGTACTTC. This chain joins TRBV11-2 and TRBJ2-5, with D tentatively TRBD2 (6 bases). This CDR3 is 16 amino acids long. Germline CDR1 reads SGHAT; CDR2 reads FQNNGV. V gave up 4 bases and J gave up 2 bases, with 17 bases separating them.

The chain joins TRBV25-1 to TRBJ1-6; TRBD1 agrees at 9 bases. V dropped 2 bases and J dropped 7; count of bases not matched to a gene: 0. Germline loops: CDR1 MGHDK, CDR2 SYGVNS. CDR3 length equals 14 residues. In nucleotides, the CDR3 is TGTGCCAGCAGTGAAGACAGGGGGAATTCACCCCTCCACTTT. Translated: CASSEDRGNSPLHF.

The genes are TRBV19 and TRBJ2-7; 8 bases fit TRBD1. This CDR3 comprises 16 residues. V gave up 5 bases and J gave up 1 base; unmatched junction bases: 10. Germline CDR1 and CDR2: LNHDA and SQIVND (reference sequence). For the CDR3, the DNA is TGTGCCAGTAGTGGGACAGGAGGCAACGCTTCCTACGAGCAGTACTTC. This codes for CASSGTGGNASYEQYF.

This chain links TRBV4-1 with TRBJ1-2; D gene uncertain. Looked up from germline, CDR1 is MGHRA and CDR2 is YSYEKL. The CDR3 totals 12 residues. Trimming removed 0 bases at V and 7 bases at J, with 6 bases between. The CDR3 protein is CASSQEQSGYTF. The CDR3, as DNA: TGCGCCAGCAGCCAAGAACAATCTGGCTACACCTTC.

V gene TRBV2 combines with J gene TRBJ2-7; a weak D match, TRBD2 (5 bases). The V gene lost 5 bases and the J gene lost 3 bases, with 14 bases spanning the gap. Germline assignment: CDR1 SNHLY and CDR2 FYNNEI. The CDR3 is 14 residues long. CDR3 nucleotide sequence: TGTGCCAGCAGTCTCGGCGGGTTGAACTACGAGCAGTACTTC. This gives the protein CASSLGGLNYEQYF. Full variable domain (missing parts from reference TRBV2 and TRBJ2-7): EPEVTQTPSHQVTQMGQEVILRCVPISNHLYFYWYRQILGQKVEFLVSFYNNEISEKSEIFDDQFSVERPDGSNFTLKIRSTKLEDSAMYFCASSLGGLNYEQYFGPGTRLTVT.

The chain combines TRBV6-5 with TRBJ1-2; D is undetermined. The V gene lost 2 bases and the J gene lost 7 bases, with 17 bases spanning the gap. The CDR3 spans 15 residues. The V gene's germline CDR1 is MNHEY and CDR2 SVGAGI. For the CDR3, the DNA is TGTGCCAGCAGTTACGGAGTCACCCCAGGTCCTGGCTACACCTTC. This translates into CASSYGVTPGPGYTF.

A note on this clone: Other DNA sequences in this specimen translate into the identical CDR3. V is TRBV19 and J is TRBJ1-5; 8 bases map to TRBD1. From germline, CDR1 is LNHDA and CDR2 SQIVND (reference sequence). J was trimmed by 4 bases and V by 6 bases; bases with no gene match: 5. The CDR3 sequence is 14 residues long. The CDR3 DNA reads as TGTGCCAGTAGCTTGACAGGGGAGAATCAGCCCCAGCATTTT. It specifies CASSLTGENQPQHF.

This chain links TRBV5-1 with TRBJ2-3; 11 positions agree with TRBD2. Germline lookup yields CDR1 SGHRS and CDR2 YFSETQ. CDR3 length: 15 amino acids. V dropped 6 bases and J dropped 3; count of bases not matched to a gene: 6. CDR3 in DNA: TGCGCCAGCACCCCTCTAGCGGGAGGTACAGATACGCAGTATTTT. It encodes CASTPLAGGTDTQYF. Variable domain in full (rest from reference TRBV5-1 and TRBJ2-3): KAGVTQTPRYLIKTRGQQVTLSCSPISGHRSVSWYQQTPGQGLQFLFEYFSETQRNKGNFPGRFSGRQFSNSRSEMNVSTLELGDSALYLCASTPLAGGTDTQYFGPGTRLTVL.

V and J are TRBV5-1 and TRBJ1-1; D is unresolved. Germline CDR1 reads SGHRS; CDR2 reads YFSETQ. This CDR3 region has 14 residues. V lost 4 bases and J 1 base, leaving 11 bases between the germline ends. Written as DNA, the CDR3 is TGCGCCAGCAGCCCGATACAAACGAACACTGAAGCTTTCTTT. Its translation is CASSPIQTNTEAFF. The full variable domain, with the rest looked up from reference TRBV5-1 and TRBJ1-1, is KAGVTQTPRYLIKTRGQQVTLSCSPISGHRSVSWYQQTPGQGLQFLFEYFSETQRNKGNFPGRFSGRQFSNSRSEMNVSTLELGDSALYLCASSPIQTNTEAFFGQGTRLTVV.